The present TCR beta chain was sequenced within a study of T cell repertoires in cytomegalovirus infection (dated by TCRdb to between 2018 and 2021). Background on the whole study: Peptide stimulations targeted recently identified HLA-C-restricted CMV epitopes, whose presentation resists viral immunomodulation, together with well-studied HLA-B-restricted epitopes. Donor HLA type was relevant to the analysis, because carriage of CMV infection together with the matching HLA type was indicated by public TCR beta signatures.

These reads were obtained on an Illumina HiSeq 1500. TCRdb passed the public sequencing reads through fastp at Q25 and MiXCR, retaining productive beta sequences. Each record represents a unique CDR3 protein, reported with the most common genes and DNA among its rows. The sample profile shows a few hundred thousand distinct CDR3 sequences; roughly 43% of them were found once. The biggest ten clones account for around 50% of the sample. What the research found in general, with its limitations: Carriers of CMV infection plus the relevant HLA type were discriminated by the cumulative frequency of public TCR beta family members in the study cohort and in an independent 352-donor cohort. In the ex vivo response, HLA-C-restricted CMV-specific TCR beta clonotypes were dominant, and in two of eight donors the single most frequent clonotype came from this HLA-C-restricted group.

A distance of 10 bases separates the germline ends of V and J, which lose 2 bases and 5 bases respectively. From cysteine to phenylalanine, the CDR3 is 14 amino acids long. Just the 42-base CDR3 DNA is kept, in frame starting at base 1. CDR1 and CDR2 are drawn from the germline V gene (reference sequence): SEHNR, FQNEAQ. The treatment or condition label, read with the paper, signifies: in vitro stimulation with specific CMV peptide epitopes to enrich CMV-specific T cells. On this clonotype: Its binding antigen is unknown. No quality values exist for individual bases; no much larger clone is one base distant.

In this chain, TRBV7-9 is recombined with TRBJ2-1, with no confidently assigned D gene. The source material was cultured PBMCs, sampled from culture after CMV antigen stimulation. The sequence was collected from a human donor in good health (CMV status not recorded). Some clones in this sample may be carry-over from other donors' samples. The DNA is as follows: TGTGCCAGCAGCTTATGGATGACGAACAATGAGCAGTTCTTC. Its product reads: CASSLWMTNNEQFF.